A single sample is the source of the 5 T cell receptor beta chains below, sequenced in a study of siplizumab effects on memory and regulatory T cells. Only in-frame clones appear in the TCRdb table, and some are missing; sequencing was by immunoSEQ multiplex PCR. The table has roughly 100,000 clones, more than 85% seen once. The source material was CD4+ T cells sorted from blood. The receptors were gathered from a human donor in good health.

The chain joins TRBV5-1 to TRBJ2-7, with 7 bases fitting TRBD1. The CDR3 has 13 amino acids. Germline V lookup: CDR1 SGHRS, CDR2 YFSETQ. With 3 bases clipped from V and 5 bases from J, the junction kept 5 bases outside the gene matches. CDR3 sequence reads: CASSYGQDNEQYF. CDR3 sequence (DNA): TGCGCCAGCAGCTACGGACAGGACAACGAGCAGTACTTC.

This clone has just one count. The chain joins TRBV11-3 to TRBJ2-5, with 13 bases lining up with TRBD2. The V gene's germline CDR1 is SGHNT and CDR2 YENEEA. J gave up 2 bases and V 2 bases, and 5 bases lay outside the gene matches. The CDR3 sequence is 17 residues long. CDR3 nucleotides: TGTGCCAGCAGCTTAAAGGGGGGACTAGCGGGACAAGAGACCCAGTACTTC. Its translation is CASSLKGGLAGQETQYF.

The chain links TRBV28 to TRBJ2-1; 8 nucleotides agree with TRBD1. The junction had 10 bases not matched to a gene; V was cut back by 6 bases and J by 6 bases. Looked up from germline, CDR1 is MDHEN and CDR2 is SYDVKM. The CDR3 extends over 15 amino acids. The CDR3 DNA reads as TGTGCCAGCAGCTATACCGGGACAGGCTCCAATGAGCAGTTCTTC. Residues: CASSYTGTGSNEQFF.

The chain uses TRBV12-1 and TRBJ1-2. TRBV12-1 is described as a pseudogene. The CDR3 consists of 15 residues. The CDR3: CASSFEDQSPYGYTF. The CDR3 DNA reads TGTGCCAGCAGCTTTGAGGACCAGTCACCTTATGGCTACACCTTC.

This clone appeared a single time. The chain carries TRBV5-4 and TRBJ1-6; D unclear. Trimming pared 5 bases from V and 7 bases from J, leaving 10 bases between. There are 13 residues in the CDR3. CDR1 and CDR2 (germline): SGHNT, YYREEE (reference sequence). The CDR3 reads CASRSDPNSPLHF. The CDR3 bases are TGTGCCAGCAGATCCGACCCGAATTCACCCCTCCACTTT.